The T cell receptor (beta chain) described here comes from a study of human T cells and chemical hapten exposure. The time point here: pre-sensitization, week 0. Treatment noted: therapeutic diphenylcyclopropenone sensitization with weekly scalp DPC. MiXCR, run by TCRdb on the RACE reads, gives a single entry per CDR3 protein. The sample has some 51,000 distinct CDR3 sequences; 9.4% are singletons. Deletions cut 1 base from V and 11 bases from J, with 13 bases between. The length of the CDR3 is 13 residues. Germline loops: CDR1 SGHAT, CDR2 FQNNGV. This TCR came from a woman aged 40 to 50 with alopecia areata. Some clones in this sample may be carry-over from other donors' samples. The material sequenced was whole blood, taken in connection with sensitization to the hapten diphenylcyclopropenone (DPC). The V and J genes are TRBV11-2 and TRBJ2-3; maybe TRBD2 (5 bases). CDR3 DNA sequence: TGTGCCAGCAGCTTAGTGACCTCCCGGGGGCAGTATTTT. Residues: CASSLVTSRGQYF.